Following are 32 T cell receptor beta chains from one sample sequenced in a study of T cell repertoires in cytomegalovirus infection. These TCRs are of unknown antigen specificity. MiXCR, run by TCRdb on the reads, gives a single entry per CDR3 protein. The table shows 600,000 to 700,000 distinct CDR3 sequences, with about 30% occurring only once. Sequenced material: cultured PBMCs, taken from culture after CMV antigen stimulation. The receptor set was obtained from a human donor in good health (CMV status not recorded). Some clones in this sample may be carry-over from other donors' samples.

The chain employs TRBV28 and TRBJ2-3, with D unclear. CDR1 is MDHEN and CDR2 is SYDVKM in the germline V gene. The CDR3 sequence is 14 residues long. Trimming stripped 7 bases from V and 2 bases from J, with 13 bases between. CDR3: CASTQSAHTDTQYF. CDR3 in DNA: TGTGCCAGCACCCAATCGGCCCACACAGATACGCAGTATTTT.

The sample holds many counts of this clonotype. The rearrangement uses TRBV7-2 and TRBJ2-3, with D unresolved. With 1 base removed from V and 4 bases from J, the gap between germline ends came to 6 bases. Per the germline V gene, CDR1 is SGHTA and CDR2 is FQGNSA. The CDR3 loop spans 13 amino acids. For the CDR3, the DNA is TGTGCCAGCAGCTTAGTAGGTTCAGATACGCAGTATTTT. It yields the protein CASSLVGSDTQYF.

This clonotype was observed a handful of times. V is TRBV7-9 and J is TRBJ1-6, with D possibly being TRBD1 (5 bases). Germline V gene lookup returns CDR1 SEHNR and CDR2 FQNEAQ (reference sequence). CDR3 length equals 16 residues. V was cut by 2 bases and J by 0 bases, with 8 bases left in between. CDR3 residues: CASSLRGNSYNSPLHF. CDR3 bases: TGTGCCAGCAGCTTAAGGGGAAACTCCTATAATTCACCCCTCCACTTT.

The chain is built from TRBV2 and TRBJ1-3, with 9 bases matching TRBD1. The V and J ends lost 6 bases and 4 bases, in that order; junction bases with no gene match: 7. The CDR3 runs 15 residues. Germline V CDR1 and CDR2: SNHLY, FYNNEI. The CDR3 DNA is TGTGCCAGCAGCCAACAGGGGGCATGGGGAAACACCATATATTTT. This sequence encodes CASSQQGAWGNTIYF.

This clonotype has only a few counts. The CDR3 protein is CASSHNRAGNEKLFF. The CDR3 DNA is TGTGCCAGCAGTCACAACAGGGCGGGGAATGAAAAACTGTTTTTT. This rearrangement joins TRBV6-5 to TRBJ1-4; a possible D gene is TRBD1 (6 bases). V shed 5 bases and J shed 5 bases, with 15 bases lying between them. The CDR3 consists of 15 residues. From germline, CDR1 is MNHEY and CDR2 SVGAGI.

This clonotype has more than one count but fewer than ten. This rearrangement joins TRBV6-1 to TRBJ1-5, with D perhaps TRBD1 (5 bases). V lost 7 bases and J 3 bases, leaving 13 bases between the germline ends. The CDR3 sequence is 14 residues long. The V gene's germline CDR1 is MNHNS and CDR2 SASEGT. The DNA of the CDR3 is TGTGCCAGCAAACAATCAGGGAACAATCAGCCCCAGCATTTT. Encoded protein: CASKQSGNNQPQHF.

The chain carries TRBV11-2 and TRBJ1-1; D remains unclear. Germline V gives CDR1 SGHAT, CDR2 FQNNGV. V lost 0 bases, J lost 4 bases, and 9 bases lay in between. The CDR3 length is 14 residues. CDR3 sequence: CASSLEGRITEAFF. In DNA, the CDR3 is TGTGCCAGCAGCTTAGAAGGCAGAATCACTGAAGCTTTCTTT.

The genes are TRBV15 and TRBJ2-7, with 7 bases that match TRBD1. Germline trimming cut 6 bases from V and 4 bases from J; bases unmatched to any gene: 9. CDR3 length: 14 residues. Germline CDR1 and CDR2: LNHNV and YYDKDF (reference sequence). In nucleotides, the CDR3 is TGTGCCACCAGTGCCAGGACAGGACCTTACGAGCAGTACTTC. Amino acids: CATSARTGPYEQYF.

J is TRBJ1-1 and V is TRBV7-9; 7 positions agree with TRBD1. This CDR3 spans 15 amino acids. V gave up 4 bases and J gave up 0 bases; unmatched junction bases: 5. CDR1 is SEHNR and CDR2 is FQNEAQ in the germline V gene (reference sequence). CDR3 coding DNA: TGTGCCAGCAGCTCGATGGGACAGATGAACACTGAAGCTTTCTTT. It translates to CASSSMGQMNTEAFF.

This clonotype was seen a handful of times. The chain is built from TRBV19 and TRBJ2-1; tentatively, D is TRBD1 or TRBD2 (5 bases each). The germline CDR1 and CDR2 sequences are LNHDA and SQIVND (reference sequence). There are 13 residues in the CDR3. The V and J ends lost 4 bases and 15 bases respectively, with 19 bases between them. The CDR3 DNA sequence: TGTGCCAGTAGTACCTTCCTTAGGGACCTTCCGTTCTTC. Encoded protein: CASSTFLRDLPFF. Based on the CDR3 plus reference TRBV19 and TRBJ2-1, the full variable domain is DGGITQSPKYLFRKEGQNVTLSCEQNLNHDAMYWYRQDPGQGLRLIYYSQIVNDFQKGDIAEGYSVSREKKESFPLTVTSAQKNPTAFYLCASSTFLRDLPFFGPGTRLTVL.

This chain uses TRBV7-8 with TRBJ2-1, with TRBD1 matching 9 bases. Germline values: CDR1 SGHVS, CDR2 FQNEAQ. The CDR3 sequence is 15 residues long. With 5 bases clipped from V and 5 bases from J, the junction kept 7 bases outside the gene matches. This CDR3 reads CASSPGQGLHNEQFF. The CDR3, as DNA: TGTGCCAGCAGCCCGGGACAGGGTCTACACAATGAGCAGTTCTTC. Full variable domain (rest looked up from reference TRBV7-8 and TRBJ2-1): GAGVSQSPRYKVAKRGQDVALRCDPISGHVSLFWYQQALGQGPEFLTYFQNEAQLDKSGLPSDRFFAERPEGSVSTLKIQRTQQEDSAVYLCASSPGQGLHNEQFFGPGTRLTVL.

V and J are TRBV7-6 and TRBJ2-1, with a weak D call TRBD1 (6 bases). The CDR3 is 16 amino acids. Germline assignment: CDR1 SGHVS and CDR2 FNYEAQ. The V end was cut by 5 bases, the J end by 2 bases, with 16 bases between. The DNA for the CDR3 is TGTGCCAGCAGCCAGGACGGGACACCCCCCTACAATGAGCAGTTCTTC. Translated: CASSQDGTPPYNEQFF. The entire variable domain, with the rest obtained from reference TRBV7-6 and TRBJ2-1, is as follows: GAGVSQSPRYKVTKRGQDVALRCDPISGHVSLYWYRQALGQGPEFLTYFNYEAQQDKSGLPNDRFSAERPEGSISTLTIQRTEQRDSAMYRCASSQDGTPPYNEQFFGPGTRLTVL.

This clonotype showed up just a few times. V is TRBV29-1 and J is TRBJ1-1; D unresolved. Per the germline V gene, CDR1 is SQVTM and CDR2 is ANQGSEA. The V and J ends lost 3 bases and 2 bases respectively, with 4 bases between them. The CDR3 extends over 11 amino acids. The CDR3 here is CSVDSNTEAFF. The CDR3 coding sequence is TGCAGCGTTGACAGCAACACTGAAGCTTTCTTT.

The chain couples TRBV6-1 to TRBJ1-1, with TRBD1 as a possible D gene (5 bases). Germline V CDR1 and CDR2: MNHNS, SASEGT. The CDR3 is made up of 14 amino acids. Trimming removed 5 bases at V and 4 bases at J, with 14 bases between. The CDR3 here is CASSFGTRFTEAFF. In nucleotides, the CDR3 is TGTGCCAGCAGTTTCGGGACCAGGTTCACTGAAGCTTTCTTT.

This chain connects TRBV27 to TRBJ2-3; D is perhaps TRBD2 (5 bases). The CDR3 covers 16 residues. The germline V gene has CDR1 MNHEY and CDR2 SMNVEV (reference sequence). V dropped 10 bases and J dropped 0 bases, with 20 bases sitting between them. The CDR3 region has the DNA TGTGCCACCGCCCGGGGTAGCATTCTCAGCACAGATACGCAGTATTTT. It codes for CATARGSILSTDTQYF.

This clonotype was counted a few times. The J gene is TRBJ1-2, the V gene TRBV12-3 or TRBV12-4; 8 positions agree with TRBD1. The CDR3 is 16 residues long. V lost 5 bases to trimming and J lost 6 bases; unmatched junction nucleotides: 14. The CDR3, as DNA: TGTGCCAGCAGTGACACCCTGACAGGGGCCAGTCATGGCTACACCTTC. Residues: CASSDTLTGASHGYTF.

The chain employs TRBV6-1 and TRBJ1-6, with D hard to call. Deletions cut 7 bases from V and 0 bases from J, with 13 bases between. CDR1 and CDR2 from the germline V gene are MNHNS and SASEGT. CDR3 length: 16 amino acids. CDR3 sequence: CASTNDPRSYNSPLHF. As DNA, the CDR3 is TGTGCCAGCACTAACGACCCACGCTCCTATAATTCACCCCTCCACTTT.

This chain joins TRBV5-4 and TRBJ2-1, with no clear D. The CDR3 runs 13 residues. Trimming removed 1 base from V and 5 bases from J, with 7 bases in between. The germline gives CDR1 SGHNT, CDR2 YYREEE (reference sequence). The CDR3 bases are TGTGCCAGCAGCTTGATTCGGGACAATGAGCAGTTCTTC. Its protein is CASSLIRDNEQFF.

V and J are TRBV7-2 and TRBJ1-5, with D perhaps matching TRBD1 (5 bases). With 4 bases removed from V and 7 bases from J, the gap between germline ends came to 14 bases. From germline, CDR1 is SGHTA and CDR2 FQGNSA. The CDR3 length is 14 residues. The CDR3 DNA follows: TGTGCCAGCAGCTGGTTAGGAGGGGCGCAGCCCCAGCATTTT. Translation gives CASSWLGGAQPQHF.

V is TRBV6-1 and J is TRBJ2-7; a possible D gene is TRBD2 (5 bases). This CDR3 region has 13 residues. CDR1 and CDR2 (germline): MNHNS, SASEGT. Deletions cut 8 bases from V and 0 bases from J, with 11 bases between. CDR3 nucleotide sequence: TGTGCCAGCTTCGGGGTGTTCTCCTACGAGCAGTACTTC. Amino acid sequence: CASFGVFSYEQYF.

The chain combines TRBV7-6 with TRBJ2-3; D is tentatively TRBD1 or TRBD2 (6 bases each). V lost 6 bases, J lost 2 bases, and 21 bases lay in between. CDR1 and CDR2 from the germline V gene are SGHVS and FNYEAQ. The CDR3 loop spans 17 amino acids. The CDR3 here is CASSWKEGGLYTDTQYF. DNA for the CDR3: TGTGCCAGCAGTTGGAAGGAGGGGGGACTCTACACAGATACGCAGTATTTT. Supplemented by reference TRBV7-6 and TRBJ2-3, the full variable domain reads GAGVSQSPRYKVTKRGQDVALRCDPISGHVSLYWYRQALGQGPEFLTYFNYEAQQDKSGLPNDRFSAERPEGSISTLTIQRTEQRDSAMYRCASSWKEGGLYTDTQYFGPGTRLTVL.

This clonotype has at least ten counts. V usage is TRBV7-2 and J usage is TRBJ2-7; 9 nucleotides line up with TRBD1. This CDR3 contains 16 residues. Germline values: CDR1 SGHTA, CDR2 FQGNSA. V shed 2 bases, J shed 4 bases, and the junction held 9 bases outside the gene matches. The CDR3 spells CASSLRPGQGIYEQYF. CDR3 in DNA: TGTGCCAGCAGCTTAAGGCCCGGACAGGGGATTTACGAGCAGTACTTC.

V and J are TRBV9 and TRBJ2-4; D assignment may be TRBD1 or TRBD2 (5 bases each). From germline, CDR1 is SGDLS and CDR2 YYNGEE. Between the trimmed V and J ends, which lost 3 bases and 6 bases, there was a span of 10 bases. This CDR3 has 13 residues. CDR3 sequence reads: CASSASGGNIQYF. The CDR3 region has the DNA TGTGCCAGCAGCGCCAGTGGGGGAAACATTCAGTACTTC.

The chain recombines TRBV12-3 or TRBV12-4 with TRBJ1-1; D may be TRBD1 (6 bases). This CDR3 is built from 17 residues. Trimming removed 6 bases at V and 3 bases at J, with 23 bases between. CDR3 region: CASRNALGGGADTEAFF. The CDR3 nucleotides read TGTGCCAGCAGGAATGCTCTTGGGGGGGGCGCAGACACTGAAGCTTTCTTT.

V is TRBV7-9 and J is TRBJ2-4; 9 bases align to TRBD1. In germline, CDR1 is SEHNR, CDR2 FQNEAQ (reference sequence). This CDR3 is built from 15 residues. V lost 5 bases and J lost 1; bases outside the gene matches: 3. The CDR3 DNA sequence: TGTGCCAGCAGCCTAGGACAGGGGGCCAAAAACATTCAGTACTTC. The encoded protein is CASSLGQGAKNIQYF.

This clonotype has more than one count but fewer than ten. This chain uses TRBV14 with TRBJ2-3, with D hard to call. The V end was cut by 2 bases, the J end by 0 bases, with 12 bases between. This CDR3 is 16 amino acids long. Per the germline V gene, CDR1 is SGHDN and CDR2 is FVKESK. In DNA, the CDR3 is TGTGCCAGCAGCCAATGGCCCGCGGACAGCACAGATACGCAGTATTTT. Amino acid sequence: CASSQWPADSTDTQYF. Full variable domain (remainder filled in from reference TRBV14 and TRBJ2-3): EAGVTQFPSHSVIEKGQTVTLRCDPISGHDNLYWYRRVMGKEIKFLLHFVKESKQDESGMPNNRFLAERTGGTYSTLKVQPAELEDSGVYFCASSQWPADSTDTQYFGPGTRLTVL.

Ten or more counts support this clonotype. The chain links TRBV7-6 to TRBJ2-1, with D unclear. The CDR3 extends over 14 amino acids. Looked up from germline, CDR1 is SGHVS and CDR2 is FNYEAQ. Trimming took 1 base from V and 9 from J, leaving 13 bases between them. The CDR3 reads CASSLEAAPGEQFF. The CDR3 bases are TGTGCCAGCAGCTTAGAGGCAGCCCCAGGTGAGCAGTTCTTC.

The rearrangement joins TRBV12-3 or TRBV12-4 to TRBJ1-5; 8 nucleotides line up with TRBD1. V gave up 6 bases and J gave up 6 bases; unmatched junction bases: 13. This CDR3 contains 16 residues. The CDR3 is CASSQTWTGRGQPQHF. The CDR3, as DNA: TGTGCCAGCAGCCAAACTTGGACAGGGAGGGGTCAGCCCCAGCATTTT.

The CDR3 loop reads CASSERIGLGSPLHF. The CDR3 DNA is TGTGCCAGCAGTGAACGGATTGGGTTGGGGTCACCCCTCCACTTT. The V gene is TRBV6-1, the J gene TRBJ1-6, with D hard to call. This CDR3 is 15 amino acids long. The V end lost 2 bases, the J end lost 10 bases, and 15 bases lay between the germline ends. The V gene's germline CDR1 is MNHNS and CDR2 SASEGT.

In its sample, this clonotype was seen a few times. This chain uses TRBV11-2 with TRBJ2-3; 7 bases match TRBD1. There are 15 residues in the CDR3. The germline V gene encodes CDR1 SGHAT and CDR2 FQNNGV. V trimming: 5 bases; J trimming: 4 bases; junction bases outside the gene matches: 9. CDR3 in amino acids: CASSHFRQGADTQYF. The CDR3 DNA reads TGTGCCAGCAGCCATTTTCGACAGGGCGCAGATACGCAGTATTTT.

This chain uses TRBV27 with TRBJ2-3; 7 bases are a match to TRBD2. The J segment lost 5 bases and the V segment lost 5 bases, leaving 7 bases of the junction unmatched. The germline V gene has CDR1 MNHEY and CDR2 SMNVEV (reference sequence). CDR3 length: 14 amino acids. CDR3 protein: CASSQSGILDTQYF. CDR3 coding DNA: TGTGCCAGCAGTCAAAGCGGGATCCTAGATACGCAGTATTTT.

The CDR3 protein is CASSSRTDIVEKLFF. The DNA for the CDR3 is TGTGCCAGCAGCTCCCGGACAGACATCGTTGAAAAACTGTTTTTT. The chain joins TRBV7-2 to TRBJ1-4; a weak D match, TRBD1 (6 bases). The CDR3 is made up of 15 amino acids. Germline V gives CDR1 SGHTA, CDR2 FQGNSA. Trimming left V 4 bases short and J 7 bases short, with 16 bases between.